This TCR beta chain was sequenced in a study of monozygotic twins with inflammatory bowel disease. The CDR3 length is 15 residues. Across eight separate reactions for each sample, cDNA was made. No DNA is given; TCRdb re-called the 5' RACE reads and lists each CDR3 protein once. This sample's table reports a few hundred thousand distinct CDR3 sequences. A note on this clonotype: What it recognizes is unknown.

Every donor provided one blood sample measuring around 2.4 ml. It was from whole blood, with no T cell sorting, that total RNA was isolated. Study results and limitations: Background noise in patient repertoires may stem from differing immunosuppressive treatments.

The chain links TRBV12-3 or TRBV12-4 to TRBJ1-3; TCRdb lists TRBD1, though no DNA is available to test this call. The sequence derives from a human donor with ulcerative colitis or Crohn's disease, or a healthy co-twin of an affected twin (not recorded which). Sequencing was carried out using blood. CDR3 region: CASSWDIISGNTIYF.